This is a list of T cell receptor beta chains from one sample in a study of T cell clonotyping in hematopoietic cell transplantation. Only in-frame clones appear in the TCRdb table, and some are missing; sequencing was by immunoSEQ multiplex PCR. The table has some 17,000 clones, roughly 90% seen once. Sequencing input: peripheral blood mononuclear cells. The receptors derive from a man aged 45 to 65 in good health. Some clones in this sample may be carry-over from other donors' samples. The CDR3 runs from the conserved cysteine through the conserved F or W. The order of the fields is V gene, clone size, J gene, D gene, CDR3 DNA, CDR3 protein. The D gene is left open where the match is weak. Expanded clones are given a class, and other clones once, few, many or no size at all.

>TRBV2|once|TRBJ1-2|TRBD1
TGTGCCAGCAACCGGACAGGGCGGTATGGCTACACCTTC
CASNRTGRYGYTF
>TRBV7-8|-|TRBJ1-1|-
TGTGCCAGCAGCTTAGTCAGCATGAACACTGAAGCTTTCTTT
CASSLVSMNTEAFF
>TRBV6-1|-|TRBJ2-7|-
TGTGCCAGCAGTGACAGAACAGTCTACGAGCAGTACTTC
CASSDRTVYEQYF
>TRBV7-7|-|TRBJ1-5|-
TGTGCTAGCAGCTTAGGGCTTAATCAGCCCCAGCATTTT
CASSLGLNQPQHF
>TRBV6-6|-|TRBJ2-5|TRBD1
TGTGCCAGCAGTACAGGGGAACAAGAGACCCAGTACTTC
CASSTGEQETQYF
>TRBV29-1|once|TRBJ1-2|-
TGCAGCTCCGAAGGGACCCTAGGACGTTCGGGCTACACCTTC
CSSEGTLGRSGYTF
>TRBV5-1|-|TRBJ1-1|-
TGCGCCAGCAGCTTGGAGGACCGGCTCGCTTTCTTT
CASSLEDRLAFF
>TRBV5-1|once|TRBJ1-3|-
TGCGCCAGCAGCTCCGACGGAAGCTCTGGAAACACCATATATTTT
CASSSDGSSGNTIYF
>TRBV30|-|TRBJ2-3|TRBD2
TGTGCCTGGGCTCCGGGACTAGCGGGGGACACAGATACGCAGTATTTT
CAWAPGLAGDTDTQYF
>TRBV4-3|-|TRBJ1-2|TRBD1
TGCGCCAGCAGCCAAGAATCCGGGACAGGTGGTGGCTACACCTTC
CASSQESGTGGGYTF
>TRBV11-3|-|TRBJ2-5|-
TGTGCCAGCAGCTTAGCCCGGGAGACCCAGTACTTC
CASSLARETQYF
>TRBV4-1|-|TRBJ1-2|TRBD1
TGCGCCAGCAGCCAACCGGTACAGGGGGCCGACTATGGCTACACCTTC
CASSQPVQGADYGYTF
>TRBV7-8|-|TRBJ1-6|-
TGTGCCAGCGGGACGCGGAATTCACCCCTCCACTTT
CASGTRNSPLHF
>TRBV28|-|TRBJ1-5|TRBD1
TGTGCCAGCAGTCGTACAGGGGAACAGCCCCAGCATTTT
CASSRTGEQPQHF
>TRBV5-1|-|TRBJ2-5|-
TGCGCCAGCAGCTTGAGGGGGGACAGATTCCTAGGGGAGACCCAGTACTTC
CASSLRGDRFLGETQYF
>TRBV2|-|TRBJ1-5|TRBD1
TGTGCCAGCAGTGGGGACAGTACGAGGCAGCCCCAGCATTTT
CASSGDSTRQPQHF
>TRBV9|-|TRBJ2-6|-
TGTGCCAGCAGCGTAGCTCCAACCGTTGGAGGTTCCCCTGGGGCCAACGTCCTGACTTTC
CASSVAPTVGGSPGANVLTF
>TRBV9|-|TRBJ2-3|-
TGTGCCAGCAGCGGGTGGGACGGCGAGCGCACAGATACGCAGTATTTT
CASSGWDGERTDTQYF
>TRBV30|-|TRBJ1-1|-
TGTGCCTGGAGTAAGGCAGGGAACACTGAAGCTTTCTTT
CAWSKAGNTEAFF
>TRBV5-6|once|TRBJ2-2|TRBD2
TGTGCCAGCAGCTTGGTGGGTCTAGCGGGGAACACCGGGGAGCTGTTTTTT
CASSLVGLAGNTGELFF
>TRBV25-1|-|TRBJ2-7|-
TGTGCCAGCAGCCGAGGGGAGAGCTACGAGCAGTACTTC
CASSRGESYEQYF
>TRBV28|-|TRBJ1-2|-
TGTGCCAGCAGTTTAAACAGATATGGCTACACCTTC
CASSLNRYGYTF
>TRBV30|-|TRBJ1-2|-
TGTGCCTGGAGTACACGACACTCGGGCTACACCTTC
CAWSTRHSGYTF
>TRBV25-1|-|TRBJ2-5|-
TGTGCCAGCACGGGGAGCCTGGGGGAGACCCAGTACTTC
CASTGSLGETQYF
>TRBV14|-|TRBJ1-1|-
TGTGCCAGCAGCCAGCGGATCAGGGGAGGGACTGAAGCTTTCTTT
CASSQRIRGGTEAFF
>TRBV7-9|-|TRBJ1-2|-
TGTGCCAGCAGCTTAATCCAGACCTATGGCTACACCTTC
CASSLIQTYGYTF
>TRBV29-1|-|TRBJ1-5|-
TGCAGCGTTGGAGAAAGCAATCAGCCCCAGCATTTT
CSVGESNQPQHF
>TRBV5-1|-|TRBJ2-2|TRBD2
TGCGCCAGCAGCTTGGTGGCTAGCGGGTCGACCGGGGAGCTGTTTTTT
CASSLVASGSTGELFF
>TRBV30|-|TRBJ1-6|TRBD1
TGTGCCTGGAGATGGGGGGACAGGGATAATTCACCCCTCCACTTT
CAWRWGDRDNSPLHF
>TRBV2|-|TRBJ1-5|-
TGTGCCAGCAGTGAGCAGGGAGGTCAGCCCCAGCATTTT
CASSEQGGQPQHF
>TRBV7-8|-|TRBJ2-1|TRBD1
TGTGCCAGCAGCTCGGGACAGGGGGCCTACAATGAGCAGTTCTTC
CASSSGQGAYNEQFF
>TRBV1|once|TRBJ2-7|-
TGCACCAGCAGCCTACAGGGCTACGAGCAGTACTTC
CTSSLQGYEQYF
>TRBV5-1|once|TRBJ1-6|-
TGCGCCAGCAGCCCACAATCGGCAGGAGGGAATTCACCCCTCCACTTT
CASSPQSAGGNSPLHF
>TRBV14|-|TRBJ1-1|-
TGTGCCAGCAGCCAAGACGGGAGACCGAACACTGAAGCTTTCTTT
CASSQDGRPNTEAFF
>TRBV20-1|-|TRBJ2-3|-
TGCAGTGCTAGTGATACGCAGTATTTT
CSASDTQYF
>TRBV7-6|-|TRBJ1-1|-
TGTGCCAGCAGCTTTCCAGGGCTGACTACTGAAGCTTTCTTT
CASSFPGLTTEAFF
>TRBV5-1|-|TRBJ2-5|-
TGCGCCAGCAGCTTGGAGCCACAGCCTCTGGAGACCCAGTACTTC
CASSLEPQPLETQYF
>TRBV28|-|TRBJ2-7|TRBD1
TGTGCCAGCAGTCCACCCCATGGACAGGGCTACGAGCAGTACTTC
CASSPPHGQGYEQYF
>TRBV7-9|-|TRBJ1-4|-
TGTGCCAGCAGCCTGCGACAGGACTTAGGGGAAAAACTGTTTTTT
CASSLRQDLGEKLFF
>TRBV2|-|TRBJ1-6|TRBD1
TGTGCCAGCAGTGGGGGTACCGGACAGGCTTCACCCCTCCACTTT
CASSGGTGQASPLHF
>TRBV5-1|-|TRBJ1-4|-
TGCGCCAGCAGCTTTTCAGCGCTCAATGAAAAACTGTTTTTT
CASSFSALNEKLFF
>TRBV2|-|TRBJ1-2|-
TGTGCCAGCAGTGAACTCCAACCAGGCTACACCTTC
CASSELQPGYTF
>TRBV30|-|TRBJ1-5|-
TGTGCCTGGAGTCCCCGGATGAATCAGCCCCAGCATTTT
CAWSPRMNQPQHF
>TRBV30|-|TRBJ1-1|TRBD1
TGTGCCTGGAGTTACGACAGGGGCACTGAAGCTTTCTTT
CAWSYDRGTEAFF
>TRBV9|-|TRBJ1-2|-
TGTGCCAGCAGCCCCAAATACAGGGCGACTCGCCTCGCTAACTATGGCTACACCTTC
CASSPKYRATRLANYGYTF
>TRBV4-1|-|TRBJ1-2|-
TGCGCCAGCAGCCAAGCAGAGGGGACCAATGATGGCTACACCTTC
CASSQAEGTNDGYTF
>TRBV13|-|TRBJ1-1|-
TGTGCCAGCAGCTACGACAGCGCTGAAGCTTTCTTT
CASSYDSAEAFF
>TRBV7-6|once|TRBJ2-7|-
TGTGCCAGCAGCTTGGGCCGAGCCTACGAGCAGTACTTC
CASSLGRAYEQYF
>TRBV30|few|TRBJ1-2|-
TGTGCCTGGAGTGGGGGACACAAATATGGCTACACCTTC
CAWSGGHKYGYTF
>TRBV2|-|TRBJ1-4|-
TGTGCCAGCAGTGATGAAAAACTGTTTTTT
CASSDEKLFF
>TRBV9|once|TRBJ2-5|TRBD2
TGTGCCAGCAGCGTAGGGCGGGGGGGCCTAGAGACCCAGTACTTC
CASSVGRGGLETQYF
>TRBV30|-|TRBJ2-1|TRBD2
TGTGCCTGCCCCCCGGGAGCGGGGGACCCTAATGAGCAGTTCTTC
CACPPGAGDPNEQFF
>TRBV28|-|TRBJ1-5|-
TGTGCCAGCAGTGCATACACATTGGTAGGCAATCAGCCCCAGCATTTT
CASSAYTLVGNQPQHF